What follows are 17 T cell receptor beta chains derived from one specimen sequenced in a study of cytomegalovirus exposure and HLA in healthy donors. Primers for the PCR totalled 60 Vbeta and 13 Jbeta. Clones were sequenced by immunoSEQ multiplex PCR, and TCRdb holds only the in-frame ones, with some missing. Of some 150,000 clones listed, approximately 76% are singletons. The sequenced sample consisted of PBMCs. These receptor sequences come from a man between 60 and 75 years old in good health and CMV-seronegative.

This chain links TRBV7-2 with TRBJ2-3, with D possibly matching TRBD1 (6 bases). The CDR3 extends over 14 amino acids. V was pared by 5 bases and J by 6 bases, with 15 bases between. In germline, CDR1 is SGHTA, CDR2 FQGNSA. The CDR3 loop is CASSLGAVTDTQYF. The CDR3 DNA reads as TGTGCCAGCAGCCTGGGGGCGGTAACGGATACGCAGTATTTT.

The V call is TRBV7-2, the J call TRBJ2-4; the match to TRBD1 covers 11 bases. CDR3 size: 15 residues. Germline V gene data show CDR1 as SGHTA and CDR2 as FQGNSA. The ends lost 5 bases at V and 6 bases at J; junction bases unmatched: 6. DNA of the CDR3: TGTGCCAGCAGCGCCCCCGGGACAGGGGGAAACATTCAGTACTTC. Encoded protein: CASSAPGTGGNIQYF.

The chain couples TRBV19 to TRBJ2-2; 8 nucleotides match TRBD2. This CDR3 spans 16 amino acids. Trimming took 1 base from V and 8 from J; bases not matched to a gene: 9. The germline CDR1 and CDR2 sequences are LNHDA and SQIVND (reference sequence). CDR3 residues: CASSIVAGGFLGELFF. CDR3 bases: TGTGCCAGTAGTATAGTGGCGGGAGGTTTTCTTGGGGAGCTGTTTTTT.

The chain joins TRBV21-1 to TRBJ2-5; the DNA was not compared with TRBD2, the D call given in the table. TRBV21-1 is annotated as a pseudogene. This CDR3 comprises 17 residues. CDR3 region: CASSTPGWAGFQETQYF. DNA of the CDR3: TGTGCCAGCAGCACCCCGGGGTGGGCGGGATTCCAAGAGACCCAGTACTTC.

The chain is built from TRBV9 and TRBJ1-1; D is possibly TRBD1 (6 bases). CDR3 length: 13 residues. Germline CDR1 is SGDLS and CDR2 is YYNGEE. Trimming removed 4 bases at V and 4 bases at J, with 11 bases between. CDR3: CASSPQGGTEAFF. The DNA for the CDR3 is TGTGCCAGCAGCCCTCAAGGGGGCACTGAAGCTTTCTTT.

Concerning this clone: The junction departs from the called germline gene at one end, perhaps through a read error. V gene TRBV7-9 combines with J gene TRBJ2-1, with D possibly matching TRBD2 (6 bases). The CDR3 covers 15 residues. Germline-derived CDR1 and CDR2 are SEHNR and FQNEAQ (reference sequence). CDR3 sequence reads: CSSSSGLGGWDEQFF. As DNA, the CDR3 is TGTTCCAGCAGCTCAGGACTGGGGGGTTGGGATGAGCAGTTCTTC.

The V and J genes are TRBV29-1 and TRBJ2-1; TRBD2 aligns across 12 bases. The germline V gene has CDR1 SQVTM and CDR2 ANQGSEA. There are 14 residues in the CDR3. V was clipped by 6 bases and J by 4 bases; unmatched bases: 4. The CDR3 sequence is CSVQTSGRYNEQFF. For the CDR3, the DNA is TGCAGCGTCCAAACTAGCGGGAGGTACAATGAGCAGTTCTTC.

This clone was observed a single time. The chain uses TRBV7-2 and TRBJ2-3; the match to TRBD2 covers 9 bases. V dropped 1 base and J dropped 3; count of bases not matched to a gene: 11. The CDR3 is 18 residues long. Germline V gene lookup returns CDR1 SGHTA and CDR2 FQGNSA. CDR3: CASSLVGGSGSGTDTQYF. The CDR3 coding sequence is TGTGCCAGCAGCTTAGTTGGCGGTAGCGGGAGTGGTACAGATACGCAGTATTTT.

CDR3 DNA: TGTGCCAGCAGCCAACCGGACACATACGAGCAGTACTTC. It yields the protein CASSQPDTYEQYF. The gene calls are TRBV14 and TRBJ2-7; maybe TRBD1 (5 bases). Trimming removed 2 bases from V and 4 bases from J, with 9 bases in between. The CDR3 is 13 residues long. Germline CDR1 SGHDN, CDR2 FVKESK.

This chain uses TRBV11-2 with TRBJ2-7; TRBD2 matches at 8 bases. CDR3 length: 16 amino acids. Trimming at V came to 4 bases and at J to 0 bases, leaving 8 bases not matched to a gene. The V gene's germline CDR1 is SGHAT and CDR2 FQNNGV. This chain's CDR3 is CASSSIAGLGSYEQYF. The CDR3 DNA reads TGTGCCAGCAGCTCCATAGCGGGACTAGGCTCCTACGAGCAGTACTTC. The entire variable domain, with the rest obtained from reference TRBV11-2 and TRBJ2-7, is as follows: EAGVAQSPRYKIIEKRQSVAFWCNPISGHATLYWYQQILGQGPKLLIQFQNNGVVDDSQLPKDRFSAERLKGVDSTLKIQPAKLEDSAVYLCASSSIAGLGSYEQYFGPGTRLTVT.

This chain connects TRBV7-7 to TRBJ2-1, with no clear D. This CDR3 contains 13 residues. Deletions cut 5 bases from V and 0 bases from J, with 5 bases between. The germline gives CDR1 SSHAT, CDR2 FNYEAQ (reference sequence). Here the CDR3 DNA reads TGTGCCAGCAGCCGCGACTCCTACAATGAGCAGTTCTTC. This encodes CASSRDSYNEQFF.

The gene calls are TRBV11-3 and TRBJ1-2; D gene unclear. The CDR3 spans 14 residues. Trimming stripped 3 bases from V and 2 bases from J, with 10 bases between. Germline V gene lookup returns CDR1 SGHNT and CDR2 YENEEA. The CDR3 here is CASSFGPENYGYTF. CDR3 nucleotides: TGTGCCAGCAGCTTTGGTCCCGAGAACTATGGCTACACCTTC. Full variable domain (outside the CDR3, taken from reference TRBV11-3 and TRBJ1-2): EAGVVQSPRYKIIEKKQPVAFWCNPISGHNTLYWYLQNLGQGPELLIRYENEEAVDDSQLPKDRFSAERLKGVDSTLKIQPAELGDSAVYLCASSFGPENYGYTFGSGTRLTVV.

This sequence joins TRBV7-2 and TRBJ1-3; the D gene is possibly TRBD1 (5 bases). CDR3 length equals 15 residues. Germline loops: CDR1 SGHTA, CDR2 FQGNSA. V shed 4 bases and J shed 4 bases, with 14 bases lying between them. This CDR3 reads CASSSGGLRGNTIYF. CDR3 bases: TGTGCCAGCAGCTCCGGGGGACTTCGCGGAAACACCATATATTTT.

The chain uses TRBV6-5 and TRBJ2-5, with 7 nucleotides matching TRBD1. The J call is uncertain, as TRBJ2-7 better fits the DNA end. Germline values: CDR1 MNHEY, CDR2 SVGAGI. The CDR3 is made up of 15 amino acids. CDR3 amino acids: CASSYSGTASYEQYF. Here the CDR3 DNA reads TGTGCCAGCAGTTACTCCGGGACAGCCTCCTACGAGCAGTACTTC.

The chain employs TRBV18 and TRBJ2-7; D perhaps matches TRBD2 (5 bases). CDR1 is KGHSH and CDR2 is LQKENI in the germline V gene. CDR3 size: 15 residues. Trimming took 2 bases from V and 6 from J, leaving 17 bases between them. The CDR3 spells CASSPTIEGEAEQYF. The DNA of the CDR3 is TGTGCCAGCTCACCAACAATCGAGGGTGAGGCCGAGCAGTACTTC.

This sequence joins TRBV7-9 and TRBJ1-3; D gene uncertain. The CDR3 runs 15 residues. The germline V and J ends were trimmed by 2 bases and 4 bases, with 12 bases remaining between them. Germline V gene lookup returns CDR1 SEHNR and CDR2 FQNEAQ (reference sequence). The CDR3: CASSLPRRLGNTIYF. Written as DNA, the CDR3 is TGTGCCAGCAGCTTACCACGAAGACTCGGAAACACCATATATTTT.

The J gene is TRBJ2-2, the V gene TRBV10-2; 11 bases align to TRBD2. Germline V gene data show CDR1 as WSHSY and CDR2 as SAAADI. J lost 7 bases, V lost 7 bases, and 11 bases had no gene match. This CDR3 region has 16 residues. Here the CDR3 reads CASTQGTSGRGGELFF. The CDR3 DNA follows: TGCGCCAGCACTCAGGGGACTAGCGGACGGGGCGGGGAGCTGTTTTTT.